Listed below are T cell receptor beta chains from one sample, sequenced in a study of identifying expanded T cells in peripheral blood. Only in-frame clones appear in the TCRdb table, and some are missing; sequencing was by immunoSEQ multiplex PCR. The sample has about 85,000 clones, 85% to 90% seen once; the top ten hold 15% to 20%. Sequencing was done on a sample of blood. The source is a person between 18 and 69 years old in good health. Each CDR3 is given with its conserved first and last residue. Fields, in order: clone size, V gene, J gene, D gene, CDR3 protein, CDR3 DNA. A D gene is named only where the DNA matches it firmly. Clone size, where shown, is once, few, many, or a class for clones that have expanded.

size: .; V: TRBV30; J: TRBJ2-2; D: .; CDR3: CACSLSRGGELFF; DNA: TGTGCCTGTTCCCTAAGTCGGGGCGGGGAGCTGTTTTTT
size: .; V: TRBV11-2; J: TRBJ2-1; D: .; CDR3: CASILDPGVTPNEQFF; DNA: TGTGCCAGCATCTTAGATCCCGGGGTCACCCCCAATGAGCAGTTCTTC
size: .; V: TRBV5-6; J: TRBJ2-7; D: .; CDR3: CASSLAQAGMDEQYF; DNA: TGTGCCAGCAGCTTGGCACAGGCGGGCATGGACGAGCAGTACTTC
size: .; V: TRBV13; J: TRBJ2-5; D: .; CDR3: CASSLVQGGETQYF; DNA: TGTGCCAGCAGCTTAGTACAGGGTGGGGAGACCCAGTACTTC
size: .; V: TRBV28; J: TRBJ1-4; D: .; CDR3: CASSNQGVRGEKLFF; DNA: TGTGCCAGCAGTAACCAGGGTGTGAGAGGAGAAAAACTGTTTTTT
size: .; V: TRBV29-1; J: TRBJ1-1; D: .; CDR3: CSAGQNTEAFF; DNA: TGCAGCGCCGGACAGAACACTGAAGCTTTCTTT
size: .; V: TRBV2; J: TRBJ1-5; D: .; CDR3: CASSHGMTSNQPQHF; DNA: TGTGCCAGCAGTCACGGGATGACTAGCAATCAGCCCCAGCATTTT
size: .; V: TRBV29-1; J: TRBJ1-2; D: TRBD1; CDR3: CSVGRDRALLGGYTF; DNA: TGCAGCGTCGGACGGGACAGGGCACTCCTCGGGGGCTACACCTTC
size: .; V: TRBV4-1; J: TRBJ2-1; D: .; CDR3: CASSQGLFVRGRDEQFF; DNA: TGCGCCAGCAGCCAAGGACTGTTTGTCAGGGGTAGGGATGAGCAGTTCTTC
size: .; V: TRBV5-5; J: TRBJ2-2; D: .; CDR3: CASSPPGTGELFF; DNA: TGTGCCAGCAGCCCCCCGGGGACCGGGGAGCTGTTTTTT
size: once; V: TRBV11-1; J: TRBJ1-1; D: TRBD1; CDR3: CASSPTGQEAFF; DNA: TGTGCCAGCAGCCCGACAGGGCAGGAAGCTTTCTTT
size: .; V: TRBV10-2; J: TRBJ2-3; D: .; CDR3: CASRAGGTQYF; DNA: TGCGCCAGCAGGGCCGGGGGTACGCAGTATTTT
size: .; V: TRBV19; J: TRBJ1-1; D: .; CDR3: CASSTHRARGKNTEAFF; DNA: TGTGCCAGTAGTACGCACAGGGCTCGGGGGAAGAACACTGAAGCTTTCTTT
size: once; V: TRBV7-9; J: TRBJ2-2; D: .; CDR3: CASSPPGGQTGELFF; DNA: TGTGCCAGCAGCCCTCCAGGCGGGCAAACCGGGGAGCTGTTTTTT
size: .; V: TRBV10-3; J: TRBJ1-5; D: .; CDR3: CAISEQGSGNQPQHF; DNA: TGTGCCATCAGTGAACAGGGAAGCGGCAATCAGCCCCAGCATTTT
size: .; V: TRBV11-2; J: TRBJ2-7; D: TRBD1; CDR3: CASSLPGGGYEQYF; DNA: TGTGCCAGCAGCTTACCAGGGGGCGGATACGAGCAGTACTTC
size: .; V: TRBV6-5; J: TRBJ1-6; D: .; CDR3: CASSYSRGTNSPLHF; DNA: TGTGCCAGCAGTTACTCTAGGGGGACTAATTCACCCCTCCACTTT
size: .; V: TRBV18; J: TRBJ1-1; D: .; CDR3: CASSPSTVNTEAFF; DNA: TGTGCCAGCTCACCATCTACAGTGAACACTGAAGCTTTCTTT
size: .; V: TRBV29-1; J: TRBJ2-5; D: TRBD2; CDR3: CSARERGPPGTQYF; DNA: TGCAGCGCCAGAGAGCGGGGCCCGCCGGGGACCCAGTACTTC
size: .; V: TRBV7-2; J: TRBJ2-5; D: .; CDR3: CASSLVRETQYF; DNA: TGTGCCAGCAGCTTAGTCCGAGAGACCCAGTACTTC
size: .; V: TRBV6-5; J: TRBJ1-4; D: TRBD1; CDR3: CASSYTRQGGELFF; DNA: TGTGCCAGCAGTTACACACGACAGGGAGGGGAACTGTTTTTT
size: .; V: TRBV7-2; J: TRBJ1-4; D: .; CDR3: CASSLFQGRRTEKLFF; DNA: TGTGCCAGCAGCTTATTTCAGGGAAGGCGTACTGAAAAACTGTTTTTT
size: .; V: TRBV7-2; J: TRBJ1-2; D: TRBD1; CDR3: CASSLGQGRTYGYTF; DNA: TGTGCCAGCAGCTTAGGACAGGGGAGGACCTATGGCTACACCTTC
size: .; V: TRBV6-1; J: TRBJ2-4; D: TRBD1; CDR3: CASSEGTGGVNIQYF; DNA: TGTGCCAGCAGTGAAGGGACAGGAGGCGTGAACATTCAGTACTTC